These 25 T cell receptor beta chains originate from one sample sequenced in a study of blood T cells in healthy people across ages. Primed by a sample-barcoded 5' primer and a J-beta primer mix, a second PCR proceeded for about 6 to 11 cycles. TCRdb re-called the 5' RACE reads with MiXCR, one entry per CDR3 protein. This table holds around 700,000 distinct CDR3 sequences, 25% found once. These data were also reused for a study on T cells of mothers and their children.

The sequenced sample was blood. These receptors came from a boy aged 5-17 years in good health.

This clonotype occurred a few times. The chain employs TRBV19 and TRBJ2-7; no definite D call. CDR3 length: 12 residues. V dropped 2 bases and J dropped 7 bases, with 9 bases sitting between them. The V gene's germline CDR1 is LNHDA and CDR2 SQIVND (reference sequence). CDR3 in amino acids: CASSISLGEQYF. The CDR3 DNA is TGTGCCAGTAGTATATCTCTGGGGGAGCAGTACTTC. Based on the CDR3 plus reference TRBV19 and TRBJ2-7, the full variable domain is DGGITQSPKYLFRKEGQNVTLSCEQNLNHDAMYWYRQDPGQGLRLIYYSQIVNDFQKGDIAEGYSVSREKKESFPLTVTSAQKNPTAFYLCASSISLGEQYFGPGTRLTVT.

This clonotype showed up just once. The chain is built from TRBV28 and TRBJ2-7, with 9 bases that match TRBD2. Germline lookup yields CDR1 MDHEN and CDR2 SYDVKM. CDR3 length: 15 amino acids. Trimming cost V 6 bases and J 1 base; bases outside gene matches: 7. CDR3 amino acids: CASREGLATSYEQYF. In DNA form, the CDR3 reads TGTGCCAGCAGGGAAGGACTAGCGACGTCCTACGAGCAGTACTTC.

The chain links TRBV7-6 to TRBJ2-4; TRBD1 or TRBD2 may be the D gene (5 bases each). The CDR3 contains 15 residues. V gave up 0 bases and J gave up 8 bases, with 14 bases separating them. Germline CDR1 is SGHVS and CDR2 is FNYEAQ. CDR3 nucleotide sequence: TGTGCCAGCAGCTTAGCTTCCAGGGTGGGGGACATTCAGTACTTC. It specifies CASSLASRVGDIQYF.

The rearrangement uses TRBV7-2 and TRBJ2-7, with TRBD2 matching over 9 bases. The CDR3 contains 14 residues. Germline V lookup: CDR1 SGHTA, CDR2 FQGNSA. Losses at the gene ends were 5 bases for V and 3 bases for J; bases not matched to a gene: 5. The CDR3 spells CASSHPSGVYEQYF. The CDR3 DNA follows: TGTGCCAGCAGCCACCCTAGCGGGGTCTACGAGCAGTACTTC.

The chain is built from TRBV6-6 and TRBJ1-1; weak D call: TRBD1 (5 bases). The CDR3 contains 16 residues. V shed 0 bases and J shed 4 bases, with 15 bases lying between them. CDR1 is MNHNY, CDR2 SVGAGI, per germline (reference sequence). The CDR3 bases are TGTGCCAGCAGTTACTCACCGTCGGGGGAGGGCACTGAAGCTTTCTTT. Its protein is CASSYSPSGEGTEAFF.

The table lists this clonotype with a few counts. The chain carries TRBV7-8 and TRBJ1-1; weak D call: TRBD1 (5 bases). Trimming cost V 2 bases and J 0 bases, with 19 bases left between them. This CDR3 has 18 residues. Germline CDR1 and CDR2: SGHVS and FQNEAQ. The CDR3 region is CASSLIRQGALMNTEAFF. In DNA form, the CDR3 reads TGTGCCAGCAGCTTAATTCGCCAGGGCGCGCTCATGAACACTGAAGCTTTCTTT. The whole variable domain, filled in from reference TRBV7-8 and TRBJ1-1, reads GAGVSQSPRYKVAKRGQDVALRCDPISGHVSLFWYQQALGQGPEFLTYFQNEAQLDKSGLPSDRFFAERPEGSVSTLKIQRTQQEDSAVYLCASSLIRQGALMNTEAFFGQGTRLTVV.

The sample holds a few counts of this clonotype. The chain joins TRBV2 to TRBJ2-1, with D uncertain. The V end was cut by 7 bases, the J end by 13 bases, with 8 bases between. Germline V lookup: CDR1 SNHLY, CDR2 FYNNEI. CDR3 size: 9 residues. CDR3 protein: CASNLGQFF. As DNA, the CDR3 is TGTGCCAGCAATCTAGGACAGTTCTTC. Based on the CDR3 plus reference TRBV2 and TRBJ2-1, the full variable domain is EPEVTQTPSHQVTQMGQEVILRCVPISNHLYFYWYRQILGQKVEFLVSFYNNEISEKSEIFDDQFSVERPDGSNFTLKIRSTKLEDSAMYFCASNLGQFFGPGTRLTVL.

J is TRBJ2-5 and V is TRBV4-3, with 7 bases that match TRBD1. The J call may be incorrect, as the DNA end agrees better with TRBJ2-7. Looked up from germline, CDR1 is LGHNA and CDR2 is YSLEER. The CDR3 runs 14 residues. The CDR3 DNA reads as TGCGCCAGCAGCCAAACGACAGGGCCCCACGAGCAGTACTTC. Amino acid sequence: CASSQTTGPHEQYF.

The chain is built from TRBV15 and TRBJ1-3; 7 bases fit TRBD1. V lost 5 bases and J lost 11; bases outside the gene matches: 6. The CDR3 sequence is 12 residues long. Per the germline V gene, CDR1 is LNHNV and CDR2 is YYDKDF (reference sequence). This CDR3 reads CATSDIRGSIYF. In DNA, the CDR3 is TGTGCCACCAGCGATATCAGGGGGTCCATATATTTT.

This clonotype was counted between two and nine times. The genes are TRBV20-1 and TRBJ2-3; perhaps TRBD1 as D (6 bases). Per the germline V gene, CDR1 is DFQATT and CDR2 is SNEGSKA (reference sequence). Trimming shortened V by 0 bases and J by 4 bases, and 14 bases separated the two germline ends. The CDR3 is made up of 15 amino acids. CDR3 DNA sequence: TGCAGTGCTAGAGATCCCCAGGGGATGGCAGATACGCAGTATTTT. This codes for CSARDPQGMADTQYF.

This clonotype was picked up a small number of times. The CDR3 nucleotides are TGTGCCAGCAGTAAGAAAGTCGGGGAGCTGTTTTTT. This gives the protein CASSKKVGELFF. This chain connects TRBV7-9 to TRBJ2-2; D gene unclear. CDR3 size: 12 residues. In germline, CDR1 is SEHNR, CDR2 FQNEAQ (reference sequence). V gave up 6 bases and J gave up 7 bases, with 9 bases separating them. The entire variable domain, with the rest obtained from reference TRBV7-9 and TRBJ2-2, is as follows: DTGVSQNPRHKITKRGQNVTFRCDPISEHNRLYWYRQTLGQGPEFLTYFQNEAQLEKSRLLSDRFSAERPKGSFSTLEIQRTEQGDSAMYLCASSKKVGELFFGEGSRLTVL.

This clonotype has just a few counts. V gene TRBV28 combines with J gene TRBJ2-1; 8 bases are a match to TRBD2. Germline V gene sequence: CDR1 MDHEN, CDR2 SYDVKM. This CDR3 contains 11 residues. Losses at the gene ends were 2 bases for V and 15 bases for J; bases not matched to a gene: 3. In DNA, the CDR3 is TGTGCCAGCAGTTTACAGCGGGAGAGGTTCTTC. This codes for CASSLQRERFF.

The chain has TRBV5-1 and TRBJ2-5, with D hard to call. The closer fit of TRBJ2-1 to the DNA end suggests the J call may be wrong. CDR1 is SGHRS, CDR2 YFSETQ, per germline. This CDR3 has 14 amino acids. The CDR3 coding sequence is TGCGCCAGCAGCTTGGCCGTTCTCTACAATGAGCAGTTCTTC. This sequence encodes CASSLAVLYNEQFF.

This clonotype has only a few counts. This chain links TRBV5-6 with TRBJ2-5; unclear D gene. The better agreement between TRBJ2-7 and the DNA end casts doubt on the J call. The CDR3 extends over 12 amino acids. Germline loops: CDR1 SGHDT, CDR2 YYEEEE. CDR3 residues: CASSNSPYEQYF. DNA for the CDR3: TGTGCCAGCAGCAACAGTCCCTACGAGCAGTACTTC.

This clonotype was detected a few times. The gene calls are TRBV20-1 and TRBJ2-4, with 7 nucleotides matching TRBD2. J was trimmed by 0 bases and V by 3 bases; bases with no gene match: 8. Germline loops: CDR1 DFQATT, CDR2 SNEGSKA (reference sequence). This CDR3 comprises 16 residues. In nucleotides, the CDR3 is TGCAGTGCTAGGGATCAACTAGCGAGAGCCAAAAACATTCAGTACTTC. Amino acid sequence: CSARDQLARAKNIQYF.

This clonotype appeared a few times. The CDR3 region is CSVEDHLQGSAQYF. The DNA of the CDR3 is TGCAGCGTTGAAGATCATTTACAGGGTAGTGCCCAGTACTTC. The gene calls are TRBV29-1 and TRBJ2-5, with D perhaps matching TRBD1 (6 bases). The CDR3 sequence is 14 residues long. CDR1 is SQVTM, CDR2 ANQGSEA, per germline. With 0 bases removed from V and 9 bases from J, the gap between germline ends came to 17 bases.

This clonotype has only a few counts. Written as DNA, the CDR3 is TGTGCCAGCAGTTTAGGAGCGGGAGTATGGGAGCAGTTCTTC. Protein: CASSLGAGVWEQFF. The chain employs TRBV27 and TRBJ2-1; TRBD2 matches at 8 bases. The CDR3 has 14 amino acids. CDR1 is MNHEY, CDR2 SMNVEV, per germline (reference sequence). Trimming at V came to 2 bases and at J to 10 bases, leaving 7 bases not matched to a gene.

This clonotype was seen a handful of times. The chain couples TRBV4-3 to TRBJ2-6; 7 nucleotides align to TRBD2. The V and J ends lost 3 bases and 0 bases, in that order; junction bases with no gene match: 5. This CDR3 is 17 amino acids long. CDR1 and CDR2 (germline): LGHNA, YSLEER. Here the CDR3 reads CASSHGEGASGANVLTF. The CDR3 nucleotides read TGCGCCAGCAGCCACGGGGAGGGTGCCTCTGGGGCCAACGTCCTGACTTTC.

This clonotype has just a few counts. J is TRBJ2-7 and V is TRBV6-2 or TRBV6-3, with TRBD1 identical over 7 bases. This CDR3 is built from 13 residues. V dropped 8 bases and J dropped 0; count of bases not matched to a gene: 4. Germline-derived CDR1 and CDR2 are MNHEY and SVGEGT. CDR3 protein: CASGDSYSYEQYF. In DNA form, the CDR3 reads TGTGCCAGCGGGGACAGTTACTCCTACGAGCAGTACTTC.

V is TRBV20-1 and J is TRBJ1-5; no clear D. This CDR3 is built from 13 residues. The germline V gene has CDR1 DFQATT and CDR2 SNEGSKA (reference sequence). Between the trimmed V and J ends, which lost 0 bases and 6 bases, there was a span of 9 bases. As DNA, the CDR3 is TGCAGTGCTAGAGATACGGGGAGTCAGCCCCAGCATTTT. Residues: CSARDTGSQPQHF.

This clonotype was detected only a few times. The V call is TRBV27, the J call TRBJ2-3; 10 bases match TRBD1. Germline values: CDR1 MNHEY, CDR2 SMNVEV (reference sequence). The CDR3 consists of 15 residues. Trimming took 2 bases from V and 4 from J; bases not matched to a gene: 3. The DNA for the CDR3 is TGTGCCAGCAGTTTAGGTGGACAGGGGGCAGATACGCAGTATTTT. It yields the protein CASSLGGQGADTQYF.

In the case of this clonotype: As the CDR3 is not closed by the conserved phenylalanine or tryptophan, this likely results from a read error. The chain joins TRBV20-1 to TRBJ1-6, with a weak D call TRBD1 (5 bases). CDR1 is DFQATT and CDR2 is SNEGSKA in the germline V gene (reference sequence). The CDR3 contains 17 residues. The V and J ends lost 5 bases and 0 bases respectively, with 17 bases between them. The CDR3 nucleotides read TGCAGTGCTTCCTCCGGGACGGCGAGCTCCTATAATTCACCCCTCCACTTA. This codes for CSASSGTASSYNSPLHL.

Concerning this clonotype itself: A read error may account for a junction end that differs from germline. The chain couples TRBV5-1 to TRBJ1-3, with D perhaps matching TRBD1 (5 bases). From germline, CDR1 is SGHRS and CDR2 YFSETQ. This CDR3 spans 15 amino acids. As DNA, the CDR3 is TGCGCCAGCAGCTTGTCGGGACCCCCCGGAAGCACCATATATTTT. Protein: CASSLSGPPGSTIYF.

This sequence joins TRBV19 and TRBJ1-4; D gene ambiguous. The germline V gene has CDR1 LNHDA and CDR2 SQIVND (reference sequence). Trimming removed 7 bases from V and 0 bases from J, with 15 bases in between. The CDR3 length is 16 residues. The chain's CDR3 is CASTYQAGTTNEKLFF. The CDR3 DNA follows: TGTGCCAGTACCTACCAGGCGGGAACAACTAATGAAAAACTGTTTTTT.

CDR3 DNA: TGTGCCAGCTCACAGACTAGTGAAGAGACCCAGTACTTC. It codes for CASSQTSEETQYF. The chain carries TRBV18 and TRBJ2-5; tentative D call: TRBD2 (6 bases). The CDR3 has 13 amino acids. Germline V gene data show CDR1 as KGHSH and CDR2 as LQKENI. V lost 4 bases and J lost 3, with 9 bases in between. Filled out from reference TRBV18 and TRBJ2-5, the complete variable domain reads NAGVMQNPRHLVRRRGQEARLRCSPMKGHSHVYWYRQLPEEGLKFMVYLQKENIIDESGMPKERFSAEFPKEGPSILRIQQVVRGDSAAYFCASSQTSEETQYFGPGTRLLVL.